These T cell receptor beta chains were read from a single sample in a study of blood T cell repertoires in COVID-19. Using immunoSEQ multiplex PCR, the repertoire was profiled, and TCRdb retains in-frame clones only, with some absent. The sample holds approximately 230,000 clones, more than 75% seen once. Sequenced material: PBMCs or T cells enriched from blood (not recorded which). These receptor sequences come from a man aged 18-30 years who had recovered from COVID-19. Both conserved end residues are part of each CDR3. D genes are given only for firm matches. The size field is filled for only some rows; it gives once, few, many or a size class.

TGTGCCAGCAGCCAAGACAGGGGGCATAGCAATCAGCCCCAGCATTTT	CASSQDRGHSNQPQHF	TRBD1	.	TRBV7-2	TRBJ1-5
TGCGCCAGCAGCTCTTCGGGACTAGCGAGCTCCTACGAGCAGTACTTC	CASSSSGLASSYEQYF	TRBD2	few	TRBV4-1	TRBJ2-7
TGTGCCAGTAGTATCCAATGGACGGGGTATGGCTACACCTTC	CASSIQWTGYGYTF	.	.	TRBV19	TRBJ1-2
TGTGCCAGCAGTTTCGGGGGGCTGAACTATGGCTACACCTTC	CASSFGGLNYGYTF	.	.	TRBV27	TRBJ1-2
TGTGCCAGTAGTAAGTCTTTATGGACTCTTAACTATGGCTACACCTTC	CASSKSLWTLNYGYTF	.	once	TRBV19	TRBJ1-2
TGTGCCAGCATCACTGGGGGGGCTAATGAAAAACTGTTTTTT	CASITGGANEKLFF	.	.	TRBV7-9	TRBJ1-4
TGTGCCAGCGACCGCCTGGGGGGGCACACTGAAGCTTTCTTT	CASDRLGGHTEAFF	.	.	TRBV2	TRBJ1-1
TGTGCCAGCAGGGATACAGGGGGCGCGTATGGCTACACCTTC	CASRDTGGAYGYTF	TRBD1	.	TRBV7-9	TRBJ1-2
TGTGCCAGCAGTGGCCCCGCGGGAAAACGGTACAATCAGCCCCAGCATTTT	CASSGPAGKRYNQPQHF	.	.	TRBV2	TRBJ1-5
TGTGCCAGTTCGACTTCGGATACGCAGTATTTT	CASSTSDTQYF	.	.	TRBV19	TRBJ2-3
TGTGCCAGTAGTATTCAAGGGGGGGGCAATCAGCCCCAGCATTTT	CASSIQGGGNQPQHF	.	few	TRBV19	TRBJ1-5